Listed below are T cell receptor beta chains from one sample, sequenced in a study of blood T cell repertoires in COVID-19. Here immunoSEQ multiplex PCR was the method, and the copy in TCRdb shows in-frame clones only, minus some. The table records more than 65,000 clones, about three quarters of them present only once. The sequencing sample was made of peripheral blood. Every receptor here comes from a woman older than 75 with active or convalescent COVID-19. The CDR3 runs from the conserved cysteine through the conserved F or W. D genes are given only for firm matches. Rows may omit the clone size; those that give it use once, few, many or a size class.

>TRBV2|TRBJ1-6|TRBD1|once
TGTGCCAGCAGTCCCCAGGGGGCGAATTCACCCCTCCACTTT
CASSPQGANSPLHF
>TRBV5-1|TRBJ2-3|TRBD2|.
TGCGCCAGCAGCTTGGAGACTAGCGGGGGGACTTCTAGCACAGATACGCAGTATTTT
CASSLETSGGTSSTDTQYF
>TRBV18|TRBJ2-1|TRBD2|.
TGTGCCAGCTCACCACTAGCGGGGGGACACAATGAGCAGTTCTTC
CASSPLAGGHNEQFF
>TRBV7-3|TRBJ1-1|.|.
TGTGCCAGCAGCTCAGTGGACAGCGCTGAAGCTTTCTTT
CASSSVDSAEAFF
>TRBV15|TRBJ2-3|TRBD2|.
TGTGCCACCAGCAGGGGACTAGCGGGGGGACCTAGCACAGATACGCAGTATTTT
CATSRGLAGGPSTDTQYF
>TRBV4-3|TRBJ1-4|.|.
TGCGCCAGCAGCCCAAGCGGTACGGTGGGCAATGAAAAACTGTTTTTT
CASSPSGTVGNEKLFF
>TRBV4-3|TRBJ2-7|.|few
TGCGCCAGCAGCCAAGATTGGGGGGGGGCTGGCGAGCAGTACTTC
CASSQDWGGAGEQYF
>TRBV5-1|TRBJ1-2|.|.
TGCGCCAGCAGCCGATCGGCCGGAGCTAACTATGGCTACACCTTC
CASSRSAGANYGYTF
>TRBV19|TRBJ1-4|TRBD1|few
TGTGCCAGTAGTCCAGGGGGTCTTGGGGAAAAACTGTTTTTT
CASSPGGLGEKLFF
>TRBV3-1/TRBV3-2|TRBJ1-2|TRBD1|many
TGTGCCAGCAGCGGCGGGACAGCCAGCTATGGCTACACCTTC
CASSGGTASYGYTF
>TRBV11-2|TRBJ2-7|.|.
TGTGCCACCACCCCGGACAGAATAAGCTCCTACGAGCAGTACTTC
CATTPDRISSYEQYF
>TRBV30|TRBJ1-3|.|.
TGTGCCGGCCGGACAGGAAACACCATATATTTT
CAGRTGNTIYF
>TRBV9|TRBJ2-3|.|.
TGTGCCAGCAGCCCCCGGACAGTCGGACAGGATACGCAGTATTTT
CASSPRTVGQDTQYF
>TRBV28|TRBJ1-2|TRBD1|.
TGTGCCAGCAGGGGACAGACCGTCTATGGCTACACCTTC
CASRGQTVYGYTF
>TRBV9|TRBJ2-2|TRBD2|.
TGTGCCAGCAGCGTAACCCCTCGCGGGGGGGTGAGCACCGGGGAGCTGTTTTTT
CASSVTPRGGVSTGELFF
>TRBV6-6|TRBJ2-7|TRBD1|.
TGTGCCAGCAGTTCTGCGGGACAGGTAACACAGTACTTC
CASSSAGQVTQYF
>TRBV28|TRBJ1-2|TRBD1|.
TGTGCCAGCAGTATCGGACAGGGGTATGGCTACACCTTC
CASSIGQGYGYTF
>TRBV6-5|TRBJ1-6|TRBD1|.
TGTGCCAGCACCCAGGGACAGATTAATTCACCCCTCCACTTT
CASTQGQINSPLHF
>TRBV30|TRBJ1-1|TRBD1|few
TGTGCCCTCTCGAAGAGGACAGGGGGCGCCGCTGAAGCTTTCTTT
CALSKRTGGAAEAFF
>TRBV5-1|TRBJ2-7|TRBD2|few
TGCGCCAGCAGCTCCGGGACTAGCGCCATCTACGAGCAGTACTTC
CASSSGTSAIYEQYF
>TRBV27|TRBJ1-1|.|.
TGTGCCAGCAGTTTGTTACAGCCGAACACTGAAGCTTTCTTT
CASSLLQPNTEAFF
>TRBV6-6|TRBJ1-1|TRBD1|.
TGTGCCAGCAGGGCAGGGGGAAGTACTGAAGCTTTCTTT
CASRAGGSTEAFF
>TRBV7-2|TRBJ2-1|.|.
TGTGCCAGCAGCTTAGTACCCGGGAATGAGCAGTTCTTC
CASSLVPGNEQFF
>TRBV6-5|TRBJ1-3|TRBD1|.
TGTGCCAGCAGTTACACCGGACAGGCCTCTGGAAACACCATATATTTT
CASSYTGQASGNTIYF
>TRBV12-5|TRBJ1-5|.|.
TGTGCTAGTGGTTCCGAACAGGGTTACAATCAGCCCCAGCATTTT
CASGSEQGYNQPQHF
>TRBV5-1|TRBJ2-3|.|once
TGCGCCAGCGGCGAGAGAGGGCGGTCGTTAGATACGCAGTATTTT
CASGERGRSLDTQYF
>TRBV20-1|TRBJ2-1|.|.
TGCAGTGTTGCGGGATGGAATGAGCAGTTCTTC
CSVAGWNEQFF
>TRBV18|TRBJ1-5|.|.
TGTGCCAGCTCACCCCTCGGCGGCAGTAGCAATCAGCCCCAGCATTTT
CASSPLGGSSNQPQHF
>TRBV10-3|TRBJ2-7|TRBD1|.
TGTGCCATCAGTGAGTCGGGGGACAGCCGAGACGAGCAGTACTTC
CAISESGDSRDEQYF
>TRBV15|TRBJ2-1|.|once
TGTGCCACCAGCAGGGAAGGTAGAGGCACCCCCTACAATGAGCAGTTCTTC
CATSREGRGTPYNEQFF
>TRBV29-1|TRBJ2-3|TRBD2|.
TGCAGCGTCGCCCCTTTATTCGGGGGGTTTGATACGCAGTATTTT
CSVAPLFGGFDTQYF
>TRBV5-1|TRBJ2-1|.|medium-sized
TGCGCCAGCAGCTTGAACCCAGGGAAGGACTACAATGAGCAGTTCTTC
CASSLNPGKDYNEQFF
>TRBV7-2|TRBJ2-5|.|.
TGTGCCAGCAGCTTAGACCCGGGGGGCGGGGAGACCCAGTACTTC
CASSLDPGGGETQYF
>TRBV19|TRBJ1-1|TRBD1|.
TGTGCCAGTAGAAGGCACACCGGGACAGGGGATACTGAAGCTTTCTTT
CASRRHTGTGDTEAFF
>TRBV7-8|TRBJ1-4|.|.
TGTGCCAGCAGCTTAGCGCAGTCAGGTGGGCAAGAAAAACTGTTTTTT
CASSLAQSGGQEKLFF
>TRBV4-3|TRBJ2-3|.|.
TGCGCCAGCAGCCAAGATGCCAGCGTTGGGGATACGCAGTATTTT
CASSQDASVGDTQYF
>TRBV2|TRBJ1-6|TRBD1|.
TGTGCCAGCGGTACAGGGGTAGGAAATTCACCCCTCCACTTT
CASGTGVGNSPLHF
>TRBV3-1/TRBV3-2|TRBJ2-2|.|.
TGTGCCAGCAGCCAAGGGACAGCGAACACCGGGGAGCTGTTTTTT
CASSQGTANTGELFF
>TRBV2|TRBJ2-3|.|.
TGTGCCAGCAGTGAAGGGACAGACCCCCAGGATACGCAGTATTTT
CASSEGTDPQDTQYF
>TRBV4-3|TRBJ1-4|TRBD1|.
TGCGCCAGCAGCCAAGATACCCAGGGGGTATGGGGAAAACTGTTTTTT
CASSQDTQGVWGKLFF
>TRBV19|TRBJ1-3|TRBD1|few
TGTGCCAGTAGTGCCCACGGACAGGGTCCTGGAAACACCATATATTTT
CASSAHGQGPGNTIYF
>TRBV10-3|TRBJ1-2|.|.
TGTGCCATCAGTGACCGGGGGTCGGTTCAGGTGGACTATGGCTACACCTTC
CAISDRGSVQVDYGYTF
>TRBV5-5|TRBJ2-7|.|.
TGTGCCAGCAGCTTGGGTCAGGGGGGTTCGTACGAGCAGTACTTC
CASSLGQGGSYEQYF
>TRBV7-2|TRBJ2-3|.|once
TGTGCCAGCAGCTTACGACCCACATCAGCGTTGGGAGATACGCAGTATTTT
CASSLRPTSALGDTQYF
>TRBV6-5|TRBJ2-3|.|.
TGTGCCAGCAGTTACTCATCCGCGAGGGCAGATACGCAGTATTTT
CASSYSSARADTQYF
>TRBV7-8|TRBJ1-1|TRBD1|.
TGTGCCAGCAGCCCCCCCATTCGGACAGGGGGCGCCTCGCGGCGAGCTTTCTTT
CASSPPIRTGGASRRAFF
>TRBV7-2|TRBJ1-3|.|.
TGTGCCAGCAGGCACATTGATAAAGGAAACACCATATATTTT
CASRHIDKGNTIYF
>TRBV19|TRBJ1-5|.|many
TGTGCCAGTAGTATTGACAGATTCCAGCATTTT
CASSIDRFQHF
>TRBV11-2|TRBJ2-1|.|.
TGTGCCAGCAGCCTAAGGTCTTGGCGGGGGCGCCACAATGAGCAGTTCTTC
CASSLRSWRGRHNEQFF
>TRBV5-1|TRBJ2-3|.|.
TGCGCCAGCAGCTTGGATGGGAGAGGGATAAATACGCAGTATTTT
CASSLDGRGINTQYF
>TRBV28|TRBJ2-7|TRBD2|few
TGTGCCAGCAGGTCGAACGGGGGGGCCTACGAGCAGTACTTC
CASRSNGGAYEQYF
>TRBV9|TRBJ1-2|TRBD1|once
TGTGCCAGCAGCCGGGACAGGGCCCGAGACGGCTATGGCTACACCTTC
CASSRDRARDGYGYTF
>TRBV28|TRBJ1-3|.|few
TGTGCCAGCAGTTTATCCGCGAGCTCTGGAAACACCATATATTTT
CASSLSASSGNTIYF